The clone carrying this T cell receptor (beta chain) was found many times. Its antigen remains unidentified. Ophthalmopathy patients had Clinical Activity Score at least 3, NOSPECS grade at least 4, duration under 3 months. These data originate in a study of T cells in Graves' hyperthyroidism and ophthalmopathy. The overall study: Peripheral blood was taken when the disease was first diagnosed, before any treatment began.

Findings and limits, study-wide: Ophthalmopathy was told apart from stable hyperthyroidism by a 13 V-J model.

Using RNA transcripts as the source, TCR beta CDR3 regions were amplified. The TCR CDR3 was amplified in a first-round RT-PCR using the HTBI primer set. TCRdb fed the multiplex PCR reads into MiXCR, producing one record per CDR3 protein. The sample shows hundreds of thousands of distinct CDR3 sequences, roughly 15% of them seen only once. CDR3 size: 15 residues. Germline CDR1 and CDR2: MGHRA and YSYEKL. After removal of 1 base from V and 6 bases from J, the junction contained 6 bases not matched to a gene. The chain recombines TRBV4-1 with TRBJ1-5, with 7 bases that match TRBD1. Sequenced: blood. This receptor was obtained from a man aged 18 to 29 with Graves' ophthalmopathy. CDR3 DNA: TGCGCCAGCAGCCAAGTGACAGGGAGGTCTCAGCCCCAGCATTTT. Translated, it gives CASSQVTGRSQPQHF.